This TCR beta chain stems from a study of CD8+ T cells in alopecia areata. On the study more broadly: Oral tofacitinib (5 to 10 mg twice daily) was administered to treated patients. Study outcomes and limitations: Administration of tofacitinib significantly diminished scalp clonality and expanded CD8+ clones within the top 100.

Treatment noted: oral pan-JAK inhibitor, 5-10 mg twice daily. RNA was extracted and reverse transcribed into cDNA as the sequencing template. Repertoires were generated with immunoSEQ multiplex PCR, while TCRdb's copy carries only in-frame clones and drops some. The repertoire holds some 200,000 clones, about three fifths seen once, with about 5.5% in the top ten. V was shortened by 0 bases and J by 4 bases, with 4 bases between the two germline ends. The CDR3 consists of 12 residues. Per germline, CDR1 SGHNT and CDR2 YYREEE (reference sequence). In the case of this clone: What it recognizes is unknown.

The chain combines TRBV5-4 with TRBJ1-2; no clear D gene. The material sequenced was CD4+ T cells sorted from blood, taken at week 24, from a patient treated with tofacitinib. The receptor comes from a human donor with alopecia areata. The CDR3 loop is CASSLELYGYTF. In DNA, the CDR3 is TGTGCCAGCAGCTTGGAGCTCTATGGCTACACCTTC.